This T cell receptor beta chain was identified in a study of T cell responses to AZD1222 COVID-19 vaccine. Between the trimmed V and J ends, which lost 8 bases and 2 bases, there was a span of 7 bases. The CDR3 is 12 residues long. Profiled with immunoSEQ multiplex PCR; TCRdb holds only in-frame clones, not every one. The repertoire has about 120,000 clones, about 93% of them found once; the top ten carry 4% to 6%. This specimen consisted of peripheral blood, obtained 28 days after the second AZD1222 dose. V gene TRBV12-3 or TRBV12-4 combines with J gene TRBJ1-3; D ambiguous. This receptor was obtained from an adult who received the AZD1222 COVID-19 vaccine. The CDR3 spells CASSSPGNTIYF. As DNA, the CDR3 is TGTGCCAGCTCCTCGCCTGGAAACACCATATATTTT.